The 21 T cell receptor beta chains given below trace back to one sample, sequenced in a study of PD-L1 blockade in urothelial cancer. Time point indicated: peripheral blood 6 weeks after treatment start. Method: immunoSEQ multiplex PCR; TCRdb's copy keeps in-frame clones and lacks some. The repertoire holds over 20,000 clones, with under 95% as singletons. Sequenced material: PBMCs, taken around atezolizumab (anti-PD-L1) treatment. These receptors came from an older woman with urothelial cancer.

The rearrangement joins TRBV7-3 to TRBJ2-2; TRBD2 matches 9 bases. CDR3 length equals 16 residues. The V and J ends lost 5 bases and 3 bases, in that order; junction bases with no gene match: 7. Per germline, CDR1 SGHTA and CDR2 FQGTGA. For the CDR3, the DNA is TGTGCCAGCAGCACCAGAGCGGGGGGAGACACCGGGGAGCTGTTTTTT. Translation gives CASSTRAGGDTGELFF. Full variable domain (rest looked up from reference TRBV7-3 and TRBJ2-2): GAGVSQTPSNKVTEKGKYVELRCDPISGHTALYWYRQSLGQGPEFLIYFQGTGAADDSGLPNDRFFAVRPEGSVSTLKIQRTERGDSAVYLCASSTRAGGDTGELFFGEGSRLTVL.

A note on this clone: Its ends do not fully match the called genes, so a read error is possible. The CDR3 protein is CVSSSWTGKETQYF. CDR3 nucleotide sequence: TGTGTCAGTAGTAGCTGGACAGGGAAAGAGACCCAGTACTTC. The rearrangement links TRBV19 to TRBJ2-5; 8 nucleotides agree with TRBD1. Germline CDR1 LNHDA, CDR2 SQIVND (reference sequence). The CDR3 runs 14 residues.

V usage is TRBV10-3 and J usage is TRBJ2-7, with TRBD1 matching 10 bases. The germline gives CDR1 ENHRY, CDR2 SYGVKD. The ends lost 6 bases at V and 5 bases at J; junction bases unmatched: 7. The CDR3 covers 14 residues. The CDR3 DNA is TGTGCCATCAGACCCTTAGACAGGGGGCACGAGCAGTACTTC. It is translated as CAIRPLDRGHEQYF.

This clone was observed a few times. V usage is TRBV28 and J usage is TRBJ1-1; no definite D call. Trimming removed 5 bases at V and 5 bases at J, with 12 bases between. The CDR3 extends over 13 amino acids. CDR1 is MDHEN, CDR2 SYDVKM, per germline. This chain's CDR3 is CASSVPPGTEAFF. For the CDR3, the DNA is TGTGCCAGCAGTGTCCCCCCCGGGACTGAAGCTTTCTTT.

The chain links TRBV25-1 to TRBJ2-6; TRBD1 aligns across 8 bases. J was trimmed by 4 bases and V by 4 bases; bases with no gene match: 12. CDR1 and CDR2 from the germline V gene are MGHDK and SYGVNS. The CDR3 has 18 residues. The CDR3 sequence: CASSGGPQGAGGANVLTF. CDR3 DNA: TGTGCCAGCAGTGGGGGGCCGCAGGGGGCAGGAGGGGCCAACGTCCTGACTTTC.

The chain couples TRBV18 to TRBJ1-5; D may be TRBD1 (6 bases). This CDR3 comprises 18 residues. V was shortened by 1 base and J by 3 bases, with 19 bases between the two germline ends. Germline V gene sequence: CDR1 KGHSH, CDR2 LQKENI. The DNA for the CDR3 is TGTGCCAGCTCACCACATAGGTATCAAGGGGGTATCAATCAGCCCCAGCATTTT. As protein: CASSPHRYQGGINQPQHF.

J is TRBJ1-1 and V is TRBV18, with 7 positions matching TRBD1. V shed 2 bases and J 1 base; nucleotides not matched to a gene: 7. The CDR3 contains 16 residues. Germline V gives CDR1 KGHSH, CDR2 LQKENI. The CDR3 spells CASSPSDRVPNTEAFF. The CDR3 DNA follows: TGTGCCAGCTCACCAAGCGACAGGGTACCGAACACTGAAGCTTTCTTT.

The rearrangement links TRBV10-3 to TRBJ2-5; the match to TRBD2 covers 8 bases. The ends lost 9 bases at V and 1 base at J; junction bases unmatched: 7. The CDR3 extends over 14 amino acids. Germline values: CDR1 ENHRY, CDR2 SYGVKD. This CDR3 is CAMGAGGAQETQYF. DNA of the CDR3: TGTGCCATGGGGGCGGGAGGCGCCCAAGAGACCCAGTACTTC.

V and J are TRBV7-2 and TRBJ2-5; TRBD1 aligns across 7 bases. This CDR3 has 13 residues. The V and J ends lost 5 bases and 5 bases, in that order; junction bases with no gene match: 5. Per the germline V gene, CDR1 is SGHTA and CDR2 is FQGNSA. This chain's CDR3 is CASSKQGSETQYF. In nucleotides, the CDR3 is TGTGCCAGCAGCAAACAGGGGAGTGAGACCCAGTACTTC. Filled out from reference TRBV7-2 and TRBJ2-5, the complete variable domain reads GAGVSQSPSNKVTEKGKDVELRCDPISGHTALYWYRQSLGQGLEFLIYFQGNSAPDKSGLPSDRFSAERTGGSVSTLTIQRTQQEDSAVYLCASSKQGSETQYFGPGTRLLVL.

The chain uses TRBV6-5 and TRBJ1-5; D uncertain. The CDR3 covers 14 residues. Trimming took 8 bases from V and 3 from J, leaving 14 bases between them. The germline CDR1 and CDR2 sequences are MNHEY and SVGAGI. The CDR3 loop is CASGPDTYNQPQHF. The DNA of the CDR3 is TGTGCCAGCGGCCCCGACACATACAATCAGCCCCAGCATTTT.

The chain joins TRBV18 to TRBJ2-7; possible D gene TRBD1, 6 bases. CDR1 and CDR2 from the germline V gene are KGHSH and LQKENI. V was shortened by 8 bases and J by 2 bases, with 16 bases between the two germline ends. CDR3 length equals 14 residues. The CDR3 reads CASTTDRITYEQYF. Here the CDR3 DNA reads TGTGCCAGCACAACAGACAGGATCACCTACGAGCAGTACTTC.

The rearrangement uses TRBV25-1 and TRBJ2-7; TRBD2 matches at 11 bases. CDR3 length: 16 amino acids. The J segment lost 2 bases and the V segment lost 2 bases, leaving 5 bases of the junction unmatched. Germline-derived CDR1 and CDR2 are MGHDK and SYGVNS. This chain's CDR3 is CASSETSGSPTYEQYF. The CDR3 coding sequence is TGTGCCAGCAGTGAAACTAGCGGGAGCCCAACCTACGAGCAGTACTTC.

The chain combines TRBV29-1 with TRBJ1-2; the D gene is possibly TRBD1 (5 bases). The CDR3 spans 12 residues. In germline, CDR1 is SQVTM, CDR2 ANQGSEA. With 3 bases removed from V and 8 bases from J, the gap between germline ends came to 13 bases. Here the CDR3 reads CSVDREVWGYTF. Written as DNA, the CDR3 is TGCAGCGTTGACAGGGAGGTTTGGGGCTACACCTTC.

V is TRBV5-4 and J is TRBJ1-1; TRBD1 agrees at 7 bases. V shed 6 bases, J shed 1 base, and the junction held 3 bases outside the gene matches. The CDR3 contains 13 residues. The germline gives CDR1 SGHNT, CDR2 YYREEE (reference sequence). The CDR3 reads CASTQGENTEAFF. The CDR3 DNA sequence: TGTGCCAGCACCCAGGGGGAGAACACTGAAGCTTTCTTT.

This chain uses TRBV2 with TRBJ2-5, with 9 bases identical to TRBD2. The J segment lost 1 base and the V segment lost 2 bases, leaving 5 bases of the junction unmatched. This CDR3 comprises 16 residues. From germline, CDR1 is SNHLY and CDR2 FYNNEI. CDR3 region: CASSESGLASQETQYF. CDR3 bases: TGTGCCAGCAGTGAATCAGGACTAGCGAGCCAAGAGACCCAGTACTTC.

The chain is built from TRBV9 and TRBJ1-2; 11 bases map to TRBD1. After removal of 4 bases from V and 2 bases from J, the junction contained 4 bases not matched to a gene. This CDR3 is 15 amino acids long. Germline loops: CDR1 SGDLS, CDR2 YYNGEE. As DNA, the CDR3 is TGTGCCAGCAGCCCCCGGACAGGGGGCAACTATGGCTACACCTTC. As protein: CASSPRTGGNYGYTF. Looking up the rest from reference TRBV9 and TRBJ1-2 gives the full variable domain: DSGVTQTPKHLITATGQRVTLRCSPRSGDLSVYWYQQSLDQGLQFLIQYYNGEERAKGNILERFSAQQFPDLHSELNLSSLELGDSALYFCASSPRTGGNYGYTFGSGTRLTVV.

The chain has TRBV2 and TRBJ2-2, with 11 bases fitting TRBD2. Looked up from germline, CDR1 is SNHLY and CDR2 is FYNNEI. Unmatched junction bases numbered 3, after V lost 2 bases and J lost 4 bases. The CDR3 runs to 16 residues. CDR3 loop: CASSELAGGPTGELFF. The CDR3 DNA follows: TGTGCCAGCAGTGAATTAGCGGGAGGGCCCACCGGGGAGCTGTTTTTT.

The chain combines TRBV6-5 with TRBJ2-1; D is possibly TRBD1 (5 bases). This CDR3 spans 13 amino acids. CDR1 is MNHEY and CDR2 is SVGAGI in the germline V gene. V was trimmed by 9 bases and J by 2 bases, leaving 11 bases between them. CDR3: CASARGPYNEQFF. In DNA, the CDR3 is TGTGCCAGTGCAAGGGGTCCCTACAATGAGCAGTTCTTC.

The rearrangement uses TRBV5-6 and TRBJ1-4; a weak D match, TRBD1 (6 bases). V gave up 1 base and J gave up 14 bases, with 15 bases separating them. CDR3 length: 13 amino acids. Germline assignment: CDR1 SGHDT and CDR2 YYEEEE. The DNA for the CDR3 is TGTGCCAGCAGCTTGTTACCTGACAGGTCCCTGTTTTTT. This translates into CASSLLPDRSLFF.

This CDR3 reads CASSLRLGNNEQFF. As DNA, the CDR3 is TGCGCCAGCAGCCTCCGACTTGGAAACAATGAGCAGTTCTTC. The chain employs TRBV5-1 and TRBJ2-1, with D unclear. Trimming pared 4 bases from V and 5 bases from J, leaving 13 bases between. CDR1 and CDR2 from the germline V gene are SGHRS and YFSETQ. This CDR3 is 14 amino acids long.

V usage is TRBV29-1 and J usage is TRBJ2-5; tentatively, D is TRBD2 (5 bases). Germline lookup yields CDR1 SQVTM and CDR2 ANQGSEA. V dropped 0 bases and J dropped 1 base, with 24 bases sitting between them. This CDR3 is built from 19 residues. CDR3 nucleotide sequence: TGCAGCGTTGAAGAAGGAGTTCATAGAGTGCGGGTTACCCAAGAGACCCAGTACTTC. As protein: CSVEEGVHRVRVTQETQYF.